This TCR beta chain was sequenced during a study of T cells expressing NK-cell markers. Following a re-call of the 5' RACE reads, TCRdb has one entry per CDR3 protein and lacks DNA. The listing contains just under 150,000 distinct CDR3 sequences. CDR3 length: 16 amino acids. Germline V CDR1 and CDR2: MGHRA, YSYEKL. The chain uses TRBV4-1 and TRBJ2-2; TCRdb reports TRBD2, a call that lacks DNA to check it against. Specimen: blood T cells: a sorted CD56 or NKG2C T cell subset, CD4+ or CD8+ T cells, or bulk PBMC T cells (not recorded which). The receptor comes from a man aged 18 to 35 in good health. The CDR3 protein is CASSQDLGGIAGELFF.